Below, 31 T cell receptor beta chains from the same sample are listed, as sequenced in a study of cytomegalovirus exposure and HLA in healthy donors. Method: immunoSEQ multiplex PCR; TCRdb's copy keeps in-frame clones and lacks some. This table holds roughly 75,000 clones, nearly 95% found once. Specimen: PBMCs. These TCRs come from a woman between 18 and 29 years old in good health and CMV-seronegative.

V and J are TRBV7-6 and TRBJ1-1; D is ambiguous. The V end lost 1 base, the J end lost 5 bases, and 8 bases lay between the germline ends. The CDR3 has 13 residues. In germline, CDR1 is SGHVS, CDR2 FNYEAQ. The CDR3 spells CASSLEWATEAFF. The DNA of the CDR3 is TGTGCCAGCAGCTTAGAGTGGGCGACTGAAGCTTTCTTT.

Written as DNA, the CDR3 is TGTGCCAGTAGTCCGACACCTTCCTACAATGAGCAGTTCTTC. This gives the protein CASSPTPSYNEQFF. The chain links TRBV19 to TRBJ2-1; D is unclear. The CDR3 spans 14 residues. V was trimmed by 5 bases and J by 1 base, leaving 9 bases between them. CDR1 is LNHDA and CDR2 is SQIVND in the germline V gene (reference sequence). The full variable domain, rest sourced from reference TRBV19 and TRBJ2-1, is DGGITQSPKYLFRKEGQNVTLSCEQNLNHDAMYWYRQDPGQGLRLIYYSQIVNDFQKGDIAEGYSVSREKKESFPLTVTSAQKNPTAFYLCASSPTPSYNEQFFGPGTRLTVL.

This chain uses TRBV6-5 with TRBJ1-2, with TRBD1 matching 10 bases. Trimming at V came to 4 bases and at J to 2 bases, leaving 7 bases not matched to a gene. This CDR3 has 16 residues. Germline-derived CDR1 and CDR2 are MNHEY and SVGAGI. The CDR3 sequence is CASSSGGTGENYGYTF. The CDR3 DNA reads as TGTGCCAGCAGTTCCGGGGGGACAGGGGAGAACTATGGCTACACCTTC.

The rearrangement links TRBV19 to TRBJ1-1; 7 bases are a match to TRBD1. CDR3 length: 14 residues. V lost 7 bases to trimming and J lost 6 bases; unmatched junction nucleotides: 11. CDR1 is LNHDA, CDR2 SQIVND, per germline (reference sequence). CDR3 amino acids: CASTMGKGQSEAFF. CDR3 coding DNA: TGTGCCAGTACTATGGGAAAGGGACAGTCTGAAGCTTTCTTT.

The gene calls are TRBV2 and TRBJ2-5; the match to TRBD1 covers 8 bases. The CDR3 is made up of 15 amino acids. Germline loops: CDR1 SNHLY, CDR2 FYNNEI. The J segment lost 1 base and the V segment lost 4 bases, leaving 5 bases of the junction unmatched. The DNA for the CDR3 is TGTGCCAGCAGTGCGAACAGGGGGTTCCAAGAGACCCAGTACTTC. This translates into CASSANRGFQETQYF.

The chain links TRBV2 to TRBJ2-2, with 9 bases identical to TRBD2. J gave up 1 base and V 11 bases, and 8 bases lay outside the gene matches. The CDR3 spans 15 residues. CDR1 and CDR2 (germline): SNHLY, FYNNEI. The CDR3: CAAKGAGGNTGELFF. Written as DNA, the CDR3 is TGTGCCGCGAAGGGAGCGGGGGGGAACACCGGGGAGCTGTTTTTT.

This chain joins TRBV15 and TRBJ1-3; D gene unclear. From germline, CDR1 is LNHNV and CDR2 YYDKDF (reference sequence). The germline V and J ends were trimmed by 1 base and 2 bases, with 6 bases remaining between them. CDR3 length equals 14 residues. The chain's CDR3 is CATSRGAPGNTIYF. CDR3 nucleotide sequence: TGTGCCACCAGCAGAGGCGCCCCTGGAAACACCATATATTTT.

CDR3 loop: CASSSRTGSSYEQYF. DNA for the CDR3: TGTGCCAGCAGTTCCCGGACAGGGAGCTCCTACGAGCAGTACTTC. The gene calls are TRBV6-6 and TRBJ2-7; 8 bases align to TRBD1. Unmatched junction bases numbered 5, after V lost 4 bases and J lost 0 bases. The V gene's germline CDR1 is MNHNY and CDR2 SVGAGI (reference sequence). The CDR3 is made up of 15 amino acids.

The chain links TRBV4-1 to TRBJ1-5, with D possibly TRBD1 on 5 matching bases. V dropped 1 base and J dropped 2 bases, with 12 bases sitting between them. The CDR3 contains 16 residues. The V gene's germline CDR1 is MGHRA and CDR2 YSYEKL. The CDR3 spells CASSQGRGGGNQPQHF. DNA for the CDR3: TGCGCCAGCAGCCAAGGGAGGGGAGGTGGCAATCAGCCCCAGCATTTT.

V gene TRBV7-8 combines with J gene TRBJ2-1; TRBD2 might be the D (6 bases). Trimming stripped 5 bases from V and 8 bases from J, with 10 bases between. In germline, CDR1 is SGHVS, CDR2 FQNEAQ. The length of the CDR3 is 12 residues. The CDR3 DNA reads TGTGCCAGCAGCCCCGGGGGTTATGAGCAGTTCTTC. Protein sequence: CASSPGGYEQFF.

The genes are TRBV5-4 and TRBJ2-5; perhaps TRBD2 as D (7 bases). Per germline, CDR1 SGHNT and CDR2 YYREEE (reference sequence). V was pared by 4 bases and J by 3 bases, with 13 bases between. This CDR3 region has 14 residues. Written as DNA, the CDR3 is TGTGCCAGCAGCGACGGAGGGGGGGAAGAGACCCAGTACTTC. Translating it yields CASSDGGGEETQYF.

The chain couples TRBV27 to TRBJ1-2, with TRBD1 identical over 9 bases. The CDR3 is 14 amino acids. CDR1 and CDR2 from the germline V gene are MNHEY and SMNVEV (reference sequence). V shed 5 bases and J 6 bases; nucleotides not matched to a gene: 7. The CDR3 spells CASSQQGARDGYTF. The CDR3 DNA follows: TGTGCCAGCAGTCAACAGGGGGCGCGAGATGGCTACACCTTC.

This chain joins TRBV6-5 and TRBJ2-7, with TRBD1 matching 7 bases. V was pared by 11 bases and J by 1 base, with 2 bases of the junction left unmatched. This CDR3 contains 11 residues. Germline V gene lookup returns CDR1 MNHEY and CDR2 SVGAGI. CDR3 bases: TGTGCCGGACAGGTTTCCTACGAGCAGTACTTC. Its protein product is CAGQVSYEQYF.

CDR3 residues: CASSSQVNLDEQFF. The CDR3 bases are TGCGCCAGCAGCTCCCAGGTCAATTTGGATGAGCAGTTCTTC. The genes are TRBV4-1 and TRBJ2-1, with D unclear. Germline CDR1 is MGHRA and CDR2 is YSYEKL. The germline V and J ends were trimmed by 5 bases and 8 bases, with 16 bases remaining between them. This CDR3 has 14 residues.

The chain combines TRBV7-2 with TRBJ2-1; a possible D gene is TRBD2 (5 bases). The V end lost 3 bases, the J end lost 9 bases, and 9 bases lay between the germline ends. CDR3 length: 12 residues. CDR1 is SGHTA, CDR2 FQGNSA, per germline. The CDR3 DNA sequence: TGTGCCAGCAGCTTTAACGGGGTTGAGCAGTTCTTC. Protein sequence: CASSFNGVEQFF.

The chain carries TRBV2 and TRBJ1-1, with 11 positions matching TRBD1. V shed 9 bases and J 4 bases; nucleotides not matched to a gene: 7. The CDR3 is 14 amino acids. Germline lookup yields CDR1 SNHLY and CDR2 FYNNEI. The CDR3 loop reads CASTGTGGITEAFF. CDR3 sequence (DNA): TGTGCCAGTACCGGGACAGGGGGTATCACTGAAGCTTTCTTT.

J is TRBJ2-7 and V is TRBV28, with 8 nucleotides matching TRBD1. Germline-derived CDR1 and CDR2 are MDHEN and SYDVKM. V trimming: 5 bases; J trimming: 2 bases; junction bases outside the gene matches: 11. The CDR3 covers 16 residues. The CDR3 coding sequence is TGTGCCAGCAGTCAACTCGGGACAGGAGACGCCTACGAGCAGTACTTC. It translates to CASSQLGTGDAYEQYF. Full variable domain (missing parts from reference TRBV28 and TRBJ2-7): DVKVTQSSRYLVKRTGEKVFLECVQDMDHENMFWYRQDPGLGLRLIYFSYDVKMKEKGDIPEGYSVSREKKERFSLILESASTNQTSMYLCASSQLGTGDAYEQYFGPGTRLTVT.

This rearrangement joins TRBV7-6 to TRBJ2-7, with TRBD2 identical over 7 bases. This CDR3 is built from 14 residues. With V trimmed by 4 bases and J by 2 bases, 5 bases remained unmatched. In germline, CDR1 is SGHVS, CDR2 FNYEAQ. CDR3 sequence reads: CASSSRAGAYEQYF. CDR3 in DNA: TGTGCCAGCAGCTCTCGTGCGGGAGCCTACGAGCAGTACTTC.

The DNA of the CDR3 is TGTGCCAGCAGACGGGGGACAGGGGGCGCGGAAGGCTACACCTTC. Residues: CASRRGTGGAEGYTF. The V call is TRBV6-6, the J call TRBJ1-2, with 12 bases lining up with TRBD1. This CDR3 region has 15 residues. Germline V gene data show CDR1 as MNHNY and CDR2 as SVGAGI (reference sequence). Trimming took 6 bases from V and 8 from J; bases not matched to a gene: 10.

V usage is TRBV27 and J usage is TRBJ2-1; 10 positions agree with TRBD2. This CDR3 has 15 amino acids. The J segment lost 6 bases and the V segment lost 1 base, leaving 3 bases of the junction unmatched. Germline V gives CDR1 MNHEY, CDR2 SMNVEV (reference sequence). The CDR3 DNA reads TGTGCCAGCAGTTTATACAGCGGGGGGGCCAATGAGCAGTTCTTC. Residues: CASSLYSGGANEQFF.

This chain links TRBV5-8 with TRBJ1-2; TRBD1 is a possible D gene (6 bases). The V and J ends lost 6 bases and 1 base respectively, with 19 bases between them. Germline V gives CDR1 SGHTS, CDR2 YDEGEE. There are 16 residues in the CDR3. CDR3 protein: CASTTGQPEVNYGYTF. The DNA for the CDR3 is TGTGCCAGCACGACCGGACAGCCTGAAGTTAACTATGGCTACACCTTC.

The chain carries TRBV21-1 and TRBJ2-4; TRBD2 is the table's D call, not checked against the DNA. TRBV21-1 is a pseudogene locus. CDR3 length: 17 residues. In DNA, the CDR3 is TGTGCCAGCAGCAACGGCGCGGGAGGCCCGGGCAAAAACATTCAGTACTTC. Amino acid sequence: CASSNGAGGPGKNIQYF.

This clone came up once. The V gene is TRBV9, the J gene TRBJ2-7; tentatively, D is TRBD2 (6 bases). This CDR3 has 15 residues. Germline loops: CDR1 SGDLS, CDR2 YYNGEE. Between the trimmed V and J ends, which lost 0 bases and 5 bases, there was a span of 15 bases. The CDR3 nucleotides read TGTGCCAGCAGCGTAGGACTAGGTCCTTCCGACGAGCAGTACTTC. Translated: CASSVGLGPSDEQYF.

The chain is built from TRBV10-2 and TRBJ2-3; possibly TRBD1 for D (6 bases). The CDR3 has 16 amino acids. V was clipped by 5 bases and J by 1 base, with 16 bases between them. Germline V lookup: CDR1 WSHSY, CDR2 SAAADI. CDR3 DNA sequence: TGCGCCAGCAGTCCATCAGGGGTGGATGGCACAGATACGCAGTATTTT. Amino acids: CASSPSGVDGTDTQYF.

The chain joins TRBV7-9 to TRBJ2-1; 9 bases fit TRBD2. The CDR3 runs to 13 residues. The germline V gene has CDR1 SEHNR and CDR2 FQNEAQ (reference sequence). Unmatched junction bases numbered 8, after V lost 8 bases and J lost 9 bases. The CDR3 DNA sequence: TGTGCCAGCCTCCTAGCGGGATTCACTGAGCAGTTCTTC. This sequence encodes CASLLAGFTEQFF. The full variable domain, completed using reference TRBV7-9 and TRBJ2-1, is DTGVSQNPRHKITKRGQNVTFRCDPISEHNRLYWYRQTLGQGPEFLTYFQNEAQLEKSRLLSDRFSAERPKGSFSTLEIQRTEQGDSAMYLCASLLAGFTEQFFGPGTRLTVL.

The gene calls are TRBV6-4 and TRBJ1-5; tentative D call: TRBD1 (5 bases). The V and J ends lost 9 bases and 3 bases respectively, with 18 bases between them. Germline V gene sequence: CDR1 MRHNA, CDR2 SNTAGT. This CDR3 is built from 15 residues. CDR3 nucleotides: TGTGCCAGGCCCCGGCCGACAGTCAACAATCAGCCCCAGCATTTT. Translation gives CARPRPTVNNQPQHF.

The V call is TRBV6-1, the J call TRBJ2-7; the D gene is possibly TRBD1 (5 bases). Germline CDR1 is MNHNS and CDR2 is SASEGT. The CDR3 is 17 amino acids. Trimming pared 2 bases from V and 3 bases from J, leaving 20 bases between. This CDR3 reads CASSEKRLGVRVYEQYF. The CDR3 bases are TGTGCCAGCAGTGAAAAGCGCCTAGGGGTCAGGGTCTACGAGCAGTACTTC.

The genes are TRBV28 and TRBJ1-2; D possibly corresponds to TRBD1 (6 bases). Germline CDR1 is MDHEN and CDR2 is SYDVKM. This CDR3 is built from 12 residues. Trimming cost V 4 bases and J 3 bases, with 6 bases left between them. CDR3 loop: CASSSGDYGYTF. The CDR3 nucleotides are TGTGCCAGCAGTTCAGGGGACTATGGCTACACCTTC.

This sequence joins TRBV10-1 and TRBJ2-3, with D tentatively TRBD2 (7 bases). Trimming took off 2 bases at V and 6 bases at J, with 15 bases between the two ends. The CDR3 totals 15 residues. The germline CDR1 and CDR2 sequences are WNHNN and SYGVQD (reference sequence). This chain's CDR3 is CASSETTRGPDTQYF. The CDR3 DNA is TGCGCCAGCAGTGAGACCACGCGGGGGCCCGATACGCAGTATTTT.

This clone has a single count. This chain joins TRBV5-1 and TRBJ2-7; no definite D call. Germline V gene lookup returns CDR1 SGHRS and CDR2 YFSETQ. The germline V and J ends were trimmed by 3 bases and 5 bases, with 6 bases remaining between them. CDR3 length: 11 amino acids. CDR3 in DNA: TGCGCCAGCAGCTCGCAGAACGAGCAGTACTTC. It specifies CASSSQNEQYF. The full variable domain, rest sourced from reference TRBV5-1 and TRBJ2-7, is KAGVTQTPRYLIKTRGQQVTLSCSPISGHRSVSWYQQTPGQGLQFLFEYFSETQRNKGNFPGRFSGRQFSNSRSEMNVSTLELGDSALYLCASSSQNEQYFGPGTRLTVT.

V and J are TRBV4-1 and TRBJ2-7; the match to TRBD2 covers 12 bases. This CDR3 is 19 amino acids long. Trimming at V came to 4 bases and at J to 2 bases, leaving 15 bases not matched to a gene. Germline-derived CDR1 and CDR2 are MGHRA and YSYEKL. The CDR3 reads CASSPGGHGTSGGTYEQYF. DNA of the CDR3: TGCGCCAGCAGCCCTGGCGGGCATGGAACTAGCGGGGGGACCTACGAGCAGTACTTC.